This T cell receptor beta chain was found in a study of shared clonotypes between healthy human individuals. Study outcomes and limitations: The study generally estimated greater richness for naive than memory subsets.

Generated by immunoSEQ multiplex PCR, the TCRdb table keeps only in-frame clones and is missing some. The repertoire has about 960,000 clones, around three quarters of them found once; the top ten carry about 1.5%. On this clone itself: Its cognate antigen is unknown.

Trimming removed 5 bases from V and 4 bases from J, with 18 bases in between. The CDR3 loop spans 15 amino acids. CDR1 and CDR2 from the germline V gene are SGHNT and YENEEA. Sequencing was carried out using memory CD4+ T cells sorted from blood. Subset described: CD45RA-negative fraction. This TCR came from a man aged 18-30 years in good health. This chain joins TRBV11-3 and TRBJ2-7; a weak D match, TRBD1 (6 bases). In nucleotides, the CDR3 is TGTGCCAGCAGCCCCGGTGTCCAGGGGAGATACGAGCAGTACTTC. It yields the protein CASSPGVQGRYEQYF.